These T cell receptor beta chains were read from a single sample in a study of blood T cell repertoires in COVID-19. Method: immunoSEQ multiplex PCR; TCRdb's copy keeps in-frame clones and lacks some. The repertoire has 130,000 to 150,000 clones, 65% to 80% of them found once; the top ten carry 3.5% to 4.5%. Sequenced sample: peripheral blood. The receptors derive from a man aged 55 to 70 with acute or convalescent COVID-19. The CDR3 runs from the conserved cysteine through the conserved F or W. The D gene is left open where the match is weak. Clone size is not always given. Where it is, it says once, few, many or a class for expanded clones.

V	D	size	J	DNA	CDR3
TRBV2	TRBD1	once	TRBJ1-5	TGTGCCAGCAGCGGGACAGGGGGCAGTCAGCCCCAGCATTTT	CASSGTGGSQPQHF
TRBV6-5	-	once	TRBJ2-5	TGTGCCAGCAGTTACTCTTCAGTGGCCCACCAAGAGACCCAGTACTTC	CASSYSSVAHQETQYF
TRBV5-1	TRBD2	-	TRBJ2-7	TGCGCCAGCAGCCCCAGGACTAGCGGGAATACCTACGAGCAGTACTTC	CASSPRTSGNTYEQYF
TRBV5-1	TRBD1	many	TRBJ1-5	TGCGCCAGCAGCTTGTTAGGGGGCGGAGGGCAGCCCCAGCATTTT	CASSLLGGGGQPQHF
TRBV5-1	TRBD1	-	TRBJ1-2	TGCGCCAGCAGCTTGGAACCAGGGGGAGGCTACACCTTC	CASSLEPGGGYTF
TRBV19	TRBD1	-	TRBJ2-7	TGTGCCAGTAGTATTTCTGGACAGGCCCATTTCTACGAGCAGTACTTC	CASSISGQAHFYEQYF
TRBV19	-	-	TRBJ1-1	TGTGCCAGTAGTATGACAGGTGGTGACACTGAAGCTTTCTTT	CASSMTGGDTEAFF
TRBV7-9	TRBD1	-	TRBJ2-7	TGTGCCAGCAGACCGTCCCCGGGACAGGGACGATTTTACGAGCAGTACTTC	CASRPSPGQGRFYEQYF
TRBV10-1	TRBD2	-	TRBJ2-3	TGCGCCAGCAGCAAGGAAGCGGGAGGTGGAGATACGCAGTATTTT	CASSKEAGGGDTQYF
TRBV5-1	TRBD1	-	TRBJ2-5	TGCGCCAGCAGCCAAGGAACAGGGGGCCAAGAGACCCAGTACTTC	CASSQGTGGQETQYF
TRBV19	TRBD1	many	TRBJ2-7	TGTGCCAGTAGTATCCGGGACAGGGTACTCTACGAGCAGTACTTC	CASSIRDRVLYEQYF
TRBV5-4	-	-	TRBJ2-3	TGTGCCAGCAGCTCCGCCGGGAATGCATGGGGAGATACGCAGTATTTT	CASSSAGNAWGDTQYF
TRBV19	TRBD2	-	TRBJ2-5	TGTGCCAGTAGTAGTCTAGCGGGAGATGGTGAGACCCAGTACTTC	CASSSLAGDGETQYF
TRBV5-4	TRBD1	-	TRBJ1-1	TGTGCCAGCAGCTCCGACAGGGGGCGGGTTGCTTTCTTT	CASSSDRGRVAFF
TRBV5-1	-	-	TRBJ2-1	TGCGCCAGCAGCTTCCAGACAGAGTCTAATGAGCAGTTCTTC	CASSFQTESNEQFF
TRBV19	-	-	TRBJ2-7	TGTGCCAGTAGTGTACGACGGGACAACTACGAGCAGTACTTC	CASSVRRDNYEQYF
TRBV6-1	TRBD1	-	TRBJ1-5	TGTGCCAGCAGTGAGACGGCAGGGGGCGTCCAGCCCCAGCATTTT	CASSETAGGVQPQHF
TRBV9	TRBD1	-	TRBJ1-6	TGTGCCAGCAGCCCGACAGGGGACTATAATTCACCCCTCCACTTT	CASSPTGDYNSPLHF
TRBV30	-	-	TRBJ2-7	TGTGCCTGGAGTATGGGACACACCTACGAGCAGTACTTC	CAWSMGHTYEQYF
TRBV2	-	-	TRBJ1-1	TGTGCCTCCCTCGTCGGGGTGGGCACTGAAGCTTTCTTT	CASLVGVGTEAFF
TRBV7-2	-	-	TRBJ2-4	TGTGCCAGCAGGGCTCGGGACTGGGAAAACATTCAGTACTTC	CASRARDWENIQYF
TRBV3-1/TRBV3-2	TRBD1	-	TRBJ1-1	TGTGCCAGCAGCCGGACAGGGAACACTGAAGCTTTCTTT	CASSRTGNTEAFF
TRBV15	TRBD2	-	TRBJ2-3	TGTGCCACCAGCAGGTCCAGACTAGCGGACCTCACAGATACGCAGTATTTT	CATSRSRLADLTDTQYF
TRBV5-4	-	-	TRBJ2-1	TGTGCCAGCAGCTCGACATTAGCGGAGGAGCAGTTCTTC	CASSSTLAEEQFF
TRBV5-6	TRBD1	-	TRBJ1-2	TGTGCCAGCAGCGGGGTCCCGGGACAGGGGAGGTATGGCTACACCTTC	CASSGVPGQGRYGYTF
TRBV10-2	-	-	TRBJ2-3	TGCGCCAGCAGTGAGCCAGAAACGAGGACAGATACGCAGTATTTT	CASSEPETRTDTQYF
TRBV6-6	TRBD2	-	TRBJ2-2	TGTGCCAGCAGTCTACGACTAGCGGGAGGAACCGGGGAGCTGTTTTTT	CASSLRLAGGTGELFF
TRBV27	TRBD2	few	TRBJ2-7	TGTGCCAGCAGTTCGCTAGCGGGATCAACCTACGAGCAGTACTTC	CASSSLAGSTYEQYF
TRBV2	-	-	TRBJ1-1	TGTGGGGGAGTCAGTTGCGCTTTCTTT	CGGVSCAFF
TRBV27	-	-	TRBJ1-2	TGTGCCAGCAGAATTTCATGGGACACGCCTAACTATGGCTACACCTTC	CASRISWDTPNYGYTF
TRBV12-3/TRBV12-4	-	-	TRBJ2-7	TGTGCCAGCAGATCCGGGACAACCTACGAGCAGTACTTC	CASRSGTTYEQYF
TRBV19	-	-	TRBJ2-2	TGTGCCAGTAGTGGGCAGCTGGTAACTAACACCGGGGAGCTGTTTTTT	CASSGQLVTNTGELFF
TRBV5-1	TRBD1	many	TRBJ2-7	TGCGCCAGTGCCGGGACAGAGACCTACGAGCAGTACTTC	CASAGTETYEQYF
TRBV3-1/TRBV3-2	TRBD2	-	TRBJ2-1	TGTGCCAGCAGACATGCCGGACTAGCGGGAGCGGTGCAGTTCTTC	CASRHAGLAGAVQFF
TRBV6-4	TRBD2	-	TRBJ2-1	TGTGCCAGCAGCGTACTAGCGGACTCCAACAATGAGCAGTTCTTC	CASSVLADSNNEQFF
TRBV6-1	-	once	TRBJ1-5	TGTGCCAGCAGTGAACCTTATCAGCCCCAGCATTTT	CASSEPYQPQHF
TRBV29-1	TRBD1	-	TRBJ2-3	TGCAGCGTGAAAGGACAGGGGGCTGGAGATACGCAGTATTTT	CSVKGQGAGDTQYF
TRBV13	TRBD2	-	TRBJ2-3	TGTGCCAGCAGCTCACAGTCGGGAGGAGATACGCAGTATTTT	CASSSQSGGDTQYF
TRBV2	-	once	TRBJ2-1	TGTGCCAGCATTAGGCTAGCCTCTAGCTCCTACAATGAGCAGTTCTTC	CASIRLASSSYNEQFF
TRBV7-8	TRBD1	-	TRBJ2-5	TGTGCCAGCAGCACCGGACAGGAGATAGAGACCCAGTACTTC	CASSTGQEIETQYF
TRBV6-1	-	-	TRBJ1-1	TGTGCCAGCAGTGACACTCTGAAAGCTTTCTTT	CASSDTLKAFF
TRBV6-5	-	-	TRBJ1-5	TGTGCCAGCAGTTCCCCGCCAGGGGGCAATCAGCCCCAGCATTTT	CASSSPPGGNQPQHF
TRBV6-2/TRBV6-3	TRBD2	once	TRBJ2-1	TGTGCCAGCAGTTACTTCGCGGGAGGAAACAGTGAGCAGTTCTTC	CASSYFAGGNSEQFF
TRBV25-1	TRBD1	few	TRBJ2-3	TGTGCCAGCAGTCAACAGGGGGCAGATACGCAGTATTTT	CASSQQGADTQYF
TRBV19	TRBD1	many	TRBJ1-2	TGTGCCAGTACACCAACCGGGACAGGGTTTGGCTACACCTTC	CASTPTGTGFGYTF
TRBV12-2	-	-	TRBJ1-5	TGTGCAAGTCGCTTAGCTCAGGGACAGGGGAAAAAGAGCAATCAGCCCCAGCATTTT	CASRLAQGQGKKSNQPQHF
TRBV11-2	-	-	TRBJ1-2	TGTGCCAGCAGCACAAGAACTAACTATGGCTACACCTTC	CASSTRTNYGYTF
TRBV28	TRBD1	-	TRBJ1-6	TGTGCCAGCAGTCCCGGACAGGGTAATTCACCCCTCCACTTT	CASSPGQGNSPLHF
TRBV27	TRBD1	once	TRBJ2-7	TGTGCCAGCAGCCTACTTAGGACAGGGGACTACGAGCAGTACTTC	CASSLLRTGDYEQYF
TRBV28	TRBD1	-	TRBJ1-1	TGTGCCAGCAGCCTCGGGACAGGCCCCACTGAAGCTTTCTTT	CASSLGTGPTEAFF
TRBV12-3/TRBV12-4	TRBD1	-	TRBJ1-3	TGTGCCAGCAGAATGACAGGGGGAGACACCATATATTTT	CASRMTGGDTIYF
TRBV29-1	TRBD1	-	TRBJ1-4	TGCAGCGTTGGATGGACAGGGGGGACTGAAAAACTGTTTTTT	CSVGWTGGTEKLFF
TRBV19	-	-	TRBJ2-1	TGTGCCAGTAGTACGGCCTACAATGAGCAGTTCTTC	CASSTAYNEQFF
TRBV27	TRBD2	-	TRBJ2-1	TGTGCCAGCAGATTAGCGGGACGAAGCTCCTACAATGAGCAGTTCTTC	CASRLAGRSSYNEQFF
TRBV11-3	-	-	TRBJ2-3	TGTGCCAGCAGCTCAGCGCCGGCGGGTCCGTCAGATACGCAGTATTTT	CASSSAPAGPSDTQYF
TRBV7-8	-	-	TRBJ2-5	TGTGCCAGCAGCTTAGCGAGTGCGGTTTATGAGACCCAGTACTTC	CASSLASAVYETQYF
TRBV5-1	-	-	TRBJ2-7	TGCGCCAGCAGCAGCGATCAAGGCCTTCTCTCCTACGAGCAGTACTTC	CASSSDQGLLSYEQYF